Below are 17 T cell receptor beta chains sequenced from a single sample in a study of T cells after yellow fever vaccination. TCRdb called the 5' RACE reads again in MiXCR, with one record for every CDR3 protein. The table includes some 260,000 distinct CDR3 sequences, about 5.2% detected once. The starting material was CD4+ T cells sorted from PBMCs, obtained on the day of the yellow fever booster vaccination. These receptors all stem from a man between 18 and 35 years old who received the YFV17D yellow fever vaccine.

This clonotype was detected a few times. The CDR3 reads CASSLALVSNTEAFF. CDR3 nucleotides: TGCGCCAGCAGCTTGGCTTTGGTCTCAAACACTGAAGCTTTCTTT. This chain joins TRBV5-1 and TRBJ1-1; unclear D gene. Per the germline V gene, CDR1 is SGHRS and CDR2 is YFSETQ. The V gene lost 0 bases and the J gene lost 2 bases, with 11 bases spanning the gap. The CDR3 consists of 15 residues.

The V gene is TRBV18, the J gene TRBJ2-3; D possibly matches TRBD1 or TRBD2 (6 bases each). Trimming removed 4 bases from V and 1 base from J, with 18 bases in between. Per the germline V gene, CDR1 is KGHSH and CDR2 is LQKENI. CDR3 length equals 17 residues. CDR3 DNA: TGTGCCAGCTCACTCAATCAGGGGAGGCAGGGCACAGATACGCAGTATTTT. Its translation is CASSLNQGRQGTDTQYF.

J is TRBJ1-4 and V is TRBV6-1; D is undetermined. V lost 6 bases to trimming and J lost 8 bases, with 16 bases between them. This CDR3 has 14 amino acids. Germline V gene lookup returns CDR1 MNHNS and CDR2 SASEGT. The CDR3 DNA is TGTGCCAGCAGGAGGGAGATACTCGGGGAAAAACTGTTTTTT. Protein sequence: CASRREILGEKLFF.

This clonotype was detected ten times or more. The J gene is TRBJ2-2, the V gene TRBV29-1; no reliable D call. V was pared by 3 bases and J by 3 bases, with 5 bases between. Looked up from germline, CDR1 is SQVTM and CDR2 is ANQGSEA. The CDR3 is 12 amino acids. The CDR3 here is CSVDDYTGELFF. The CDR3 nucleotides are TGCAGCGTTGACGATTACACCGGGGAGCTGTTTTTT.

The chain has TRBV12-3 or TRBV12-4 and TRBJ1-2; D gene uncertain. Trimming removed 1 base from V and 8 bases from J, with 5 bases in between. The CDR3 spans 11 residues. The CDR3 nucleotides are TGTGCCAGCAGTTTAGAGGAGGGCTACACCTTC. This sequence encodes CASSLEEGYTF.

This clonotype was seen ten or more times. The chain links TRBV5-1 to TRBJ2-7; 8 bases match TRBD2. This CDR3 is 14 amino acids long. The V gene end was trimmed by 3 bases and the J gene end by 2 bases; junction bases not matched to a gene: 4. The germline V gene has CDR1 SGHRS and CDR2 YFSETQ. The CDR3 spells CASSSGGGTYEQYF. The CDR3 DNA is TGCGCCAGCAGCTCCGGCGGGGGGACCTACGAGCAGTACTTC.

There are many counts of this clonotype. This chain joins TRBV7-6 and TRBJ1-3; 7 nucleotides match TRBD1. Germline loops: CDR1 SGHVS, CDR2 FNYEAQ. With 4 bases clipped from V and 1 base from J, the junction kept 1 base outside the gene matches. This CDR3 contains 14 residues. This CDR3 is CASSSTGSGNTIYF. CDR3 in DNA: TGTGCCAGCAGCTCGACAGGGTCTGGAAACACCATATATTTT.

As for this clonotype: A much larger clone sits a single nucleotide away, making a read error possible. The rearrangement joins TRBV7-3 to TRBJ1-2, with TRBD1 matching 9 bases. In germline, CDR1 is SGHTA, CDR2 FQGTGA. The CDR3 extends over 13 amino acids. Unmatched junction bases numbered 3, after V lost 2 bases and J lost 8 bases. As DNA, the CDR3 is TGTGCCAGCAGCTTACTGGACAGGGGCGGCTACACCTTC. Protein: CASSLLDRGGYTF.

At least ten counts were recorded for this clonotype. This rearrangement joins TRBV29-1 to TRBJ1-1, with unresolved D. Germline values: CDR1 SQVTM, CDR2 ANQGSEA. The CDR3 is 10 amino acids. Trimming removed 4 bases at V and 7 bases at J, with 7 bases between. The CDR3 nucleotides are TGCAGCGTTGGAGACCGTGAAGCTTTCTTT. Residues: CSVGDREAFF.

This clonotype has just a few counts. The chain uses TRBV7-2 and TRBJ2-3; TRBD2 might be the D (5 bases). The V gene lost 1 base and the J gene lost 10 bases, with 18 bases spanning the gap. Germline assignment: CDR1 SGHTA and CDR2 FQGNSA. This CDR3 has 15 residues. CDR3 bases: TGTGCCAGCAGCTTAGACGGGCGGGCGCCCACCCCGCAGTATTTT. It is translated as CASSLDGRAPTPQYF.

In its sample, this clonotype was seen many times. The chain combines TRBV5-5 with TRBJ2-7; 7 bases align to TRBD2. The CDR3 spans 15 residues. The germline V gene has CDR1 SGHKS and CDR2 YYEKEE (reference sequence). The J segment lost 1 base and the V segment lost 0 bases, leaving 4 bases of the junction unmatched. Here the CDR3 reads CASSLAGGTSYEQYF. CDR3 bases: TGTGCCAGCAGCTTGGCCGGGGGGACGTCCTACGAGCAGTACTTC.

This clonotype turned up a few times. This chain uses TRBV18 with TRBJ1-1; TRBD1 aligns across 12 bases. J lost 4 bases, V lost 6 bases, and 6 bases had no gene match. This CDR3 spans 15 amino acids. Germline CDR1 and CDR2: KGHSH and LQKENI. The CDR3 nucleotides read TGTGCCAGCTCGCCGGGACAGGGGGCTAGCACTGAAGCTTTCTTT. Translated, it gives CASSPGQGASTEAFF.

The table lists this clonotype with a few counts. The rearrangement uses TRBV6-4 and TRBJ1-6; 9 nucleotides align to TRBD1. Germline lookup yields CDR1 MRHNA and CDR2 SNTAGT. The trim removed 4 bases at V and 10 bases at J, leaving 8 bases unmatched. The CDR3 contains 15 residues. The CDR3 here is CASSAPGQGLSPLHF. DNA for the CDR3: TGTGCCAGCAGTGCCCCGGGACAGGGTCTATCACCCCTCCACTTT.

This clonotype was detected only a few times. The CDR3 region has the DNA TGCAGTGCTAGGCCGACAATCGGCGGCTACGAGCAGTACTTC. Protein sequence: CSARPTIGGYEQYF. The chain carries TRBV20-1 and TRBJ2-7; D is ambiguous. The CDR3 has 14 amino acids. Germline lookup yields CDR1 DFQATT and CDR2 SNEGSKA (reference sequence). V shed 3 bases and J shed 3 bases, with 15 bases lying between them.

The chain is built from TRBV4-3 and TRBJ1-4, with D perhaps TRBD1 (6 bases). The germline CDR1 and CDR2 sequences are LGHNA and YSLEER. This CDR3 has 15 residues. The ends were cut back, 4 bases at V and 6 bases at J, with 15 bases in the middle. The DNA for the CDR3 is TGCGCCAGCAGCCGCCTAGGGGGGTTCTATGAAAAACTGTTTTTT. This gives the protein CASSRLGGFYEKLFF.

The sample holds many counts of this clonotype. The chain is built from TRBV29-1 and TRBJ2-3, with a possible D match to TRBD1 (6 bases). Germline lookup yields CDR1 SQVTM and CDR2 ANQGSEA. Trimming removed 3 bases at V and 3 bases at J, with 16 bases between. CDR3 size: 15 residues. CDR3 amino acids: CSVDTGWFFTDTQYF. In nucleotides, the CDR3 is TGCAGCGTTGACACAGGGTGGTTTTTTACAGATACGCAGTATTTT.

This clonotype was counted between two and nine times. The chain employs TRBV12-3 or TRBV12-4 and TRBJ2-2; D perhaps matches TRBD2 (6 bases). Trimming left V 1 base short and J 4 bases short, with 10 bases between. CDR3 length equals 15 residues. CDR3 DNA sequence: TGTGCCAGCAGTTTAGGACTAGTGACCACCGGGGAGCTGTTTTTT. This codes for CASSLGLVTTGELFF.